The next 30 T cell receptor beta chains were all read from a single sample in a study of T-cell memory formation after mild COVID-19. TCRdb used MiXCR to reprocess the 5' RACE reads, holding one entry per CDR3 protein. Of under 110,000 distinct CDR3 sequences listed, over 10% are singletons. Sequenced material: PBMCs or a T cell subset sorted from them (not recorded which). All receptors derive from an adult woman who had mild COVID-19 (a few samples of this study predate the infection). Cell type and time point are not known.

V is TRBV29-1 and J is TRBJ1-3, with TRBD1 identical over 8 bases. Germline V CDR1 and CDR2: SQVTM, ANQGSEA. This CDR3 comprises 15 residues. The V and J ends lost 5 bases and 6 bases, in that order; junction bases with no gene match: 12. CDR3 sequence (DNA): TGCAGCGTTAGACAAAGGCAGGGGGCTGAAAACACCATATATTTT. Translation gives CSVRQRQGAENTIYF.

This clonotype has at least ten counts. The chain couples TRBV5-6 to TRBJ2-7, with D unclear. The CDR3 runs 12 residues. Trimming took off 1 base at V and 4 bases at J, with 6 bases between the two ends. Germline loops: CDR1 SGHDT, CDR2 YYEEEE. The CDR3 region has the DNA TGTGCCAGCAGCTTGACCGCGTACGAGCAGTACTTC. Residues: CASSLTAYEQYF.

This clonotype was seen a handful of times. The J gene is TRBJ2-5, the V gene TRBV6-1; maybe TRBD1 (6 bases). The CDR3 contains 13 residues. Germline assignment: CDR1 MNHNS and CDR2 SASEGT. With 2 bases removed from V and 5 bases from J, the gap between germline ends came to 9 bases. CDR3 in DNA: TGTGCCAGCAGTGAACAGGGGTTGGAGACCCAGTACTTC. Translated, it gives CASSEQGLETQYF.

V and J are TRBV6-1 and TRBJ2-7, with 8 bases identical to TRBD1. The CDR3 sequence is 16 residues long. The V segment lost 0 bases and the J segment 0 bases; nucleotides outside the gene matches: 4. Germline V lookup: CDR1 MNHNS, CDR2 SASEGT. CDR3: CASSEAAGQASYEQYF. The CDR3 DNA reads as TGTGCCAGCAGTGAAGCGGCGGGACAGGCCTCCTACGAGCAGTACTTC.

This clonotype was observed a few times. The CDR3 is CASSQTGNGLDEQYF. The CDR3 DNA reads as TGCGCCAGCAGCCAAACGGGGAATGGACTGGACGAGCAGTACTTC. This rearrangement joins TRBV4-3 to TRBJ2-7; D might be TRBD2 (5 bases). This CDR3 contains 15 residues. Germline V lookup: CDR1 LGHNA, CDR2 YSLEER. Trimming stripped 2 bases from V and 5 bases from J, with 16 bases between.

This sequence joins TRBV13 and TRBJ1-2, with D possibly being TRBD1 (5 bases). Trimming stripped 5 bases from V and 8 bases from J, with 12 bases between. CDR1 and CDR2 from the germline V gene are PRHDT and FYEKMQ (reference sequence). CDR3 length: 12 residues. The CDR3 sequence: CASSLSHRGYTF. As DNA, the CDR3 is TGTGCCAGCAGCCTCTCCCACAGGGGCTACACCTTC. The full variable domain, with the rest looked up from reference TRBV13 and TRBJ1-2, is AAGVIQSPRHLIKEKRETATLKCYPIPRHDTVYWYQQGPGQDPQFLISFYEKMQSDKGSIPDRFSAQQFSDYHSELNMSSLELGDSALYFCASSLSHRGYTFGSGTRLTVV.

This rearrangement joins TRBV14 to TRBJ2-1; tentative D call: TRBD2 (5 bases). The CDR3 runs to 12 residues. Germline assignment: CDR1 SGHDN and CDR2 FVKESK. V gave up 4 bases and J gave up 9 bases, with 10 bases separating them. The CDR3: CASSPRRSEQFF. CDR3 coding DNA: TGTGCCAGCAGCCCTCGGAGGTCTGAGCAGTTCTTC.

This clonotype was seen only a few times. The V and J genes are TRBV5-6 and TRBJ1-5; D call uncertain. Deletions cut 4 bases from V and 4 bases from J, with 15 bases between. Per the germline V gene, CDR1 is SGHDT and CDR2 is YYEEEE. This CDR3 comprises 15 residues. CDR3 in amino acids: CASSQDGEPNQPQHF. The CDR3 nucleotides read TGTGCCAGCAGCCAAGACGGCGAGCCAAATCAGCCCCAGCATTTT.

The sample holds a few counts of this clonotype. In DNA form, the CDR3 reads TGTGCCAGCAGTGAGGGATACGGGTCCGGGTTCAATGAGCAGTTCTTC. Its translation is CASSEGYGSGFNEQFF. The genes are TRBV25-1 and TRBJ2-1; D unclear. The CDR3 sequence is 16 residues long. V was trimmed by 3 bases and J by 6 bases, leaving 18 bases between them. Per the germline V gene, CDR1 is MGHDK and CDR2 is SYGVNS.

This clonotype was seen a handful of times. This chain uses TRBV7-6 with TRBJ2-5; no firm D call. There are 16 residues in the CDR3. With 1 base removed from V and 3 bases from J, the gap between germline ends came to 15 bases. CDR1 and CDR2 (germline): SGHVS, FNYEAQ. This CDR3 reads CASSLDSTDVKETQYF. As DNA, the CDR3 is TGTGCCAGCAGCTTAGATTCAACGGACGTGAAAGAGACCCAGTACTTC.

As DNA, the CDR3 is TGCAGTGCTGCTTGGGGCCCTCCAACTAATGAAAAACTGTTTTTT. Protein: CSAAWGPPTNEKLFF. The chain carries TRBV20-1 and TRBJ1-4; perhaps TRBD1 as D (5 bases). V was trimmed by 5 bases and J by 0 bases, leaving 13 bases between them. This CDR3 has 15 residues. Germline V lookup: CDR1 DFQATT, CDR2 SNEGSKA (reference sequence).

The chain carries TRBV7-6 and TRBJ2-6; D is perhaps TRBD1 or TRBD2 (5 bases each). CDR3 length equals 18 residues. Germline V gene lookup returns CDR1 SGHVS and CDR2 FNYEAQ. Trimming shortened V by 1 base and J by 0 bases, and 13 bases separated the two germline ends. The CDR3 DNA is TGTGCCAGCAGCTTAGTGTGGGGGACGCACTCTGGGGCCAACGTCCTGACTTTC. This encodes CASSLVWGTHSGANVLTF.

This clonotype showed up just a few times. The chain is built from TRBV9 and TRBJ2-1; 13 bases are a match to TRBD2. This CDR3 is 15 amino acids long. CDR1 is SGDLS, CDR2 YYNGEE, per germline. J gave up 9 bases and V 4 bases, and 7 bases lay outside the gene matches. The CDR3, as DNA: TGTGCCAGCAGCCCGACTAGCGGGGGGTGGACTGAGCAGTTCTTC. This translates into CASSPTSGGWTEQFF.

The chain is built from TRBV27 and TRBJ1-2; 8 nucleotides agree with TRBD1. J was trimmed by 4 bases and V by 4 bases; bases with no gene match: 5. Germline lookup yields CDR1 MNHEY and CDR2 SMNVEV (reference sequence). The length of the CDR3 is 14 residues. This chain's CDR3 is CASSSRTGFYGYTF. CDR3 nucleotides: TGTGCCAGCAGTTCCCGGACAGGGTTCTATGGCTACACCTTC.

V usage is TRBV20-1 and J usage is TRBJ2-7, with 11 nucleotides matching TRBD2. With V trimmed by 6 bases and J by 1 base, 2 bases remained unmatched. Germline V gene data show CDR1 as DFQATT and CDR2 as SNEGSKA (reference sequence). The CDR3 is 13 amino acids. The DNA of the CDR3 is TGCAGTGCCGGGACTAGCGGATCCTACGAGCAGTACTTC. Its translation: CSAGTSGSYEQYF.

CDR3 DNA sequence: TGTGCCAGCAGCATCGGGTGGACCGGGGAGCTGTTTTTT. Its translation is CASSIGWTGELFF. The J gene is TRBJ2-2, the V gene TRBV7-8; D gene ambiguous. Trimming took 5 bases from V and 5 from J, leaving 9 bases between them. This CDR3 comprises 13 residues. Germline CDR1 and CDR2: SGHVS and FQNEAQ.

The rearrangement joins TRBV15 to TRBJ2-1, with 8 bases fitting TRBD2. The CDR3 is 16 amino acids. The trim removed 2 bases at V and 0 bases at J, leaving 3 bases unmatched. CDR1 and CDR2 (germline): LNHNV, YYDKDF (reference sequence). In DNA, the CDR3 is TGTGCCACCAGCAGAACCGGGACTAGCTCCTACAATGAGCAGTTCTTC. Its protein product is CATSRTGTSSYNEQFF.

CDR3 in DNA: TGTGCCAGCAGCCAAGATCAGCTAGCGGGGGGTTACTACAATGAGCAGTTCTTC. Its translation: CASSQDQLAGGYYNEQFF. The chain couples TRBV3-1 to TRBJ2-1, with 11 nucleotides matching TRBD2. Trimming at V came to 0 bases and at J to 3 bases, leaving 7 bases not matched to a gene. Germline loops: CDR1 LGHDT, CDR2 YNNKEL (reference sequence). This CDR3 has 18 amino acids.

This clonotype came up a few times. The chain links TRBV5-1 to TRBJ1-1, with a weak D call TRBD1 (6 bases). V was cut by 2 bases and J by 5 bases, with 13 bases left in between. The germline V gene encodes CDR1 SGHRS and CDR2 YFSETQ. The CDR3 has 14 amino acids. CDR3: CASSLRGASTEAFF. CDR3 nucleotide sequence: TGCGCCAGCAGCTTAAGGGGGGCGAGTACTGAAGCTTTCTTT.

This clonotype was counted ten times or more. The rearrangement links TRBV20-1 to TRBJ2-3; 10 nucleotides agree with TRBD2. V lost 5 bases, J lost 3 bases, and 5 bases stayed unmatched. CDR3 length: 14 residues. The germline CDR1 and CDR2 sequences are DFQATT and SNEGSKA (reference sequence). CDR3 DNA: TGCAGTGCTGAGGAGCGGGAGGGTACAGATACGCAGTATTTT. This sequence encodes CSAEEREGTDTQYF.

This clonotype was observed at least ten times. The genes are TRBV5-1 and TRBJ2-1, with TRBD2 matching 7 bases. The CDR3 totals 15 residues. Trimming at V came to 1 base and at J to 4 bases, leaving 5 bases not matched to a gene. Germline V gene lookup returns CDR1 SGHRS and CDR2 YFSETQ. CDR3 DNA: TGCGCCAGCAGCTTGCCCCCAGCGGGATACAATGAGCAGTTCTTC. Protein: CASSLPPAGYNEQFF.

This rearrangement joins TRBV13 to TRBJ1-3, with no clear D. Germline CDR1 is PRHDT and CDR2 is FYEKMQ (reference sequence). The V end was cut by 4 bases, the J end by 1 base, with 14 bases between. The CDR3 has 16 amino acids. The CDR3 loop is CASSSVRWGSGNTIYF. The CDR3 coding sequence is TGTGCCAGCAGCTCCGTTCGCTGGGGTTCTGGAAACACCATATATTTT.

The chain couples TRBV19 to TRBJ1-1; perhaps TRBD1 as D (6 bases). Trimming pared 7 bases from V and 0 bases from J, leaving 12 bases between. The CDR3 covers 14 residues. Per germline, CDR1 LNHDA and CDR2 SQIVND (reference sequence). For the CDR3, the DNA is TGTGCCAGTAAACAGGGCATTTTGAACACTGAAGCTTTCTTT. Its translation is CASKQGILNTEAFF.

This clonotype was counted between two and nine times. The rearrangement links TRBV10-3 to TRBJ2-7; 7 bases are a match to TRBD1. CDR1 is ENHRY and CDR2 is SYGVKD in the germline V gene. CDR3 length: 16 residues. J lost 0 bases, V lost 10 bases, and 15 bases had no gene match. CDR3 bases: TGTGCCACTTCTTCCTTACCGGGACAGAGCTCCTACGAGCAGTACTTC. It specifies CATSSLPGQSSYEQYF.

The chain combines TRBV9 with TRBJ2-7; TRBD1 matches 8 bases. The CDR3 sequence is 15 residues long. The V gene end was trimmed by 2 bases and the J gene end by 2 bases; junction bases not matched to a gene: 6. Germline lookup yields CDR1 SGDLS and CDR2 YYNGEE. CDR3 sequence (DNA): TGTGCCAGCAGCGTCACCGGGACAGGCCCCTACGAGCAGTACTTC. It translates to CASSVTGTGPYEQYF.

V usage is TRBV20-1 and J usage is TRBJ1-5; D is possibly TRBD1 (5 bases). V was pared by 0 bases and J by 5 bases, with 8 bases between. Germline values: CDR1 DFQATT, CDR2 SNEGSKA (reference sequence). The CDR3 totals 13 residues. CDR3 in amino acids: CSARETVYQPQHF. The CDR3 DNA sequence: TGCAGTGCTAGAGAGACAGTTTATCAGCCCCAGCATTTT.

This clonotype was seen a few times. The genes are TRBV15 and TRBJ2-1, with 11 bases identical to TRBD1. Looked up from germline, CDR1 is LNHNV and CDR2 is YYDKDF (reference sequence). This CDR3 is 14 amino acids long. Trimming removed 5 bases from V and 6 bases from J; junction bases left unmatched: 3. CDR3 in DNA: TGTGCCACCAGCGTGGACAGGGGGCTCAATGAGCAGTTCTTC. It specifies CATSVDRGLNEQFF.

V is TRBV20-1 and J is TRBJ2-7; unclear D gene. This CDR3 comprises 12 residues. Between the trimmed V and J ends, which lost 0 bases and 2 bases, there was a span of 5 bases. Germline V lookup: CDR1 DFQATT, CDR2 SNEGSKA (reference sequence). CDR3 residues: CSARDITYEQYF. The CDR3 nucleotides are TGCAGTGCTAGAGACATAACCTACGAGCAGTACTTC.

The chain combines TRBV9 with TRBJ2-5; D call uncertain. Per germline, CDR1 SGDLS and CDR2 YYNGEE. The CDR3 has 15 amino acids. Trimming took 1 base from V and 5 from J, leaving 15 bases between them. This CDR3 is CASSVNGVGIETQYF. The CDR3 DNA is TGTGCCAGCAGCGTAAACGGAGTTGGTATCGAGACCCAGTACTTC.

The gene calls are TRBV4-1 and TRBJ2-4; D not resolved. V was trimmed by 4 bases and J by 0 bases, leaving 4 bases between them. CDR1 is MGHRA and CDR2 is YSYEKL in the germline V gene. CDR3 size: 13 residues. The CDR3: CASSPQAKNIQYF. The CDR3 bases are TGCGCCAGCAGCCCCCAAGCCAAAAACATTCAGTACTTC.